Below, one TCR delta chain is given with its context. Its recognized antigen is unknown. Base qualities are not provided; no much larger clone lies one nucleotide away. This entry is derived from a study of Vδ1+ human thymocytes (dated by TCRdb to 2017 to 2018). In the study overall: As a data resource, the study described the mRNA-level TRG and TRD CDR3 repertoires found in highly purified Vdelta1+ thymocytes taken from young children. Earlier work had validated the multiplex-based CDR3 amplicon strategy against 5'RACE-based methods for generating CDR3 amplicons. Results and caveats for the whole study, not just this receptor: Donors did not cluster by age or sex, so the analyses were not stratified by age or sex. Despite high sort purity, around 20% of thymic TRD sequences were Vdelta2 (and few Vdelta3), unlike peripheral blood Vdelta1+ controls. Unlike the oligoclonal repertoires in peripheral blood, the thymic TRG and TRD repertoires appeared highly polyclonal, with Gaussian CDR3 length distributions. Donors shared many TRG clonotypes (up to roughly 6.9x10^3), but TRD repertoires were essentially private, with at most 120 shared. The authors advised highly purified populations and single-cell validation, since unexpected Vdelta2 sequences could cause misinterpretation of bulk repertoire data.

RNA extraction was performed with the RNeasy mini kit, and reverse transcription was done with Superscript III. CDR3 amplicons were produced by multiplex PCR using pooled V-gene forward primers and a constant-region reverse primer with Illumina adaptor overhangs. After gel purification, the amplicons were indexed with Nextera index primers over approximately 8 extra PCR cycles and then purified using AMPure XP beads. The libraries were sequenced on an Illumina MiSeq using paired-end 250 bp reads, dual indexing and an approximately 20% PhiX spike-in. The study's own analysis went as follows. FastQC was used to check read quality, and ea-utils fastq-join was used to merge TRG read pairs. Annotation of sequences was performed with IMGT/HighV-QUEST, only productive sequences with unambiguous V-gene assignment were retained, and clonotypes were defined by identical CDR3 sequence. Downstream analysis used VDJtools 1.1.1, tcR 2.2.3, Treemap and vegan Shannon diversity in R 3.4.4. With CATT, TCRdb called clones again from the public reads; duplicate DNA rows were later joined. The V and J calls and clone size are TCRdb's, not the authors'. The sample table lists under 25,000 delta-chain clones, about 8% of them with a count of one. Together, the top ten hold 0.8% to 1% of the sample.

Thymic samples were depleted of alphabeta T cells, then CD3+ TCRVdelta1+ TCRVdelta2- thymocytes were FACS-sorted. Sorted Vdelta1+ thymocyte purity ranged from roughly 98% to 99.6%. The thymic specimens were obtained from several paediatric patients who were undergoing corrective cardiac surgery and ranged in age from about 5 days to 17 months. The thymic tissue was dispersed, and mononuclear cells were isolated using a Histopaque-1077 density gradient. For staining, the antibodies used were anti-TCRVdelta1 clone TS8.2, anti-TCRVdelta2 clone B6, anti-CD3 clone HIT3a and anti-TCRalphabeta clone IP26. The trim is 5 bases for V and 4 bases for J, with a gap of 38 bases between the germline ends. CDR1 and CDR2, per the germline V gene, are TSWWSYY and QGS. The CDR3 measures 22 amino acids from cysteine to phenylalanine. Of all the DNA, just the CDR3 is kept, 66 bases in frame from base 1.

The rearranged segments are TRDV1 and TRDJ1; the D gene is perhaps TRDD3, from 8 matching bases. This receptor was obtained from a child in the first two years of life who had congenital heart surgery. The sample was Vdelta1+ gamma-delta thymocytes from the thymus. The sample's cell subset or site label is to be understood as: FACS-sorted CD3+ TCRalphabeta- TCRVdelta1+ TCRVdelta2- thymocytes. At the DNA level, the sequence is TGTGCTCTTGGGACACCAGGGAAGGTCCTTCCTTGCGGTACTGGGGGGTTCGATAAACTCATCTTT. Its translation is CALGTPGKVLPCGTGGFDKLIF.